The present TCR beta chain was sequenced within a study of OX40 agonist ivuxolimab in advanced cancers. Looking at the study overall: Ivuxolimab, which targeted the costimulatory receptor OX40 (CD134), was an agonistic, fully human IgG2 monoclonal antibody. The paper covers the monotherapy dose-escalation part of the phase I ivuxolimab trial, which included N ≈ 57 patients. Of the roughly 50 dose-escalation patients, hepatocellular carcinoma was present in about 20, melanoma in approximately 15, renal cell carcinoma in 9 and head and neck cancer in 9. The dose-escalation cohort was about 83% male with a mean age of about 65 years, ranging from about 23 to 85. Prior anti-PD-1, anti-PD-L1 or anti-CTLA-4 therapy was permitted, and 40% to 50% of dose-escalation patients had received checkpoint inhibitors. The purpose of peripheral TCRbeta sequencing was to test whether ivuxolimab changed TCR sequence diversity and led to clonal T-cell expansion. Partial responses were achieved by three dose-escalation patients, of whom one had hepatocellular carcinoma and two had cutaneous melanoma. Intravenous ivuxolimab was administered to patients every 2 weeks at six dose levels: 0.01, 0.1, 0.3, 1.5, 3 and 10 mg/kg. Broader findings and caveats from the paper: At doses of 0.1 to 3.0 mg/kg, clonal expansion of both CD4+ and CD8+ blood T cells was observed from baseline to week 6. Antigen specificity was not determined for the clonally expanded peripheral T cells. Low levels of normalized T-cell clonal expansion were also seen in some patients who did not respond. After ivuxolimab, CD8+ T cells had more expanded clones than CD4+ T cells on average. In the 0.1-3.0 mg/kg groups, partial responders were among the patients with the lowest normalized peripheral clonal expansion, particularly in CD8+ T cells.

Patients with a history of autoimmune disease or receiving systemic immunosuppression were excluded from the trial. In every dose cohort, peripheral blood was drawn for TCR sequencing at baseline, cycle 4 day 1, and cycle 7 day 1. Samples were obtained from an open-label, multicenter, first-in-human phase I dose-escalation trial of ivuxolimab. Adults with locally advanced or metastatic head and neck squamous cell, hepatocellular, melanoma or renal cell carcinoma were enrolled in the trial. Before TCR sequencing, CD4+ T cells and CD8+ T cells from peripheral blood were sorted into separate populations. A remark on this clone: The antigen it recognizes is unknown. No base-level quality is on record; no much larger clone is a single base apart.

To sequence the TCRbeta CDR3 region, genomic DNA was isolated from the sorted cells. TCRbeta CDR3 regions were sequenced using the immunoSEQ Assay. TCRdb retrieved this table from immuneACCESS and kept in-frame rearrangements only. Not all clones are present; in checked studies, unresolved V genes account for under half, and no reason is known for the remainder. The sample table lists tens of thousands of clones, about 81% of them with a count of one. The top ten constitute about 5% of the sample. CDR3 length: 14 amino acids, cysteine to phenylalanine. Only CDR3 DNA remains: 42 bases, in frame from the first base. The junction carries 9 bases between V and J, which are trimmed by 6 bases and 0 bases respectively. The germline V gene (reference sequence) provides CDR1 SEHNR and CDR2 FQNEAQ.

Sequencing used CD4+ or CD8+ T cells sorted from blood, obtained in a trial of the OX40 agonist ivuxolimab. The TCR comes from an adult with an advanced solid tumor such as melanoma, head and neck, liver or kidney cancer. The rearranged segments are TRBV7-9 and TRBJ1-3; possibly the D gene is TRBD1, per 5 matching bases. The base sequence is TGTGCCAGCAGAACCGACAGCTCTGGAAACACCATATATTTT. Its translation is CASRTDSSGNTIYF.